The 11 T cell receptor beta chains given below trace back to one sample, sequenced in a study of Graves' ophthalmopathy and Graves' hyperthyroidism. The authors amplified TCR beta CDR3 regions from RNA transcripts. First-round RT-PCR with HTBI primers preceded a second-round multiplex PCR. TCRdb independently ran MiXCR on the multiplex PCR reads; one entry per CDR3 protein. The sample lists about 170,000 distinct CDR3 sequences, less than 45% occurring once. Sequencing was carried out using peripheral blood. The receptors were sampled from a woman aged 40 to 55 with Graves' ophthalmopathy.

The CDR3 sequence: CATQEGGSDTIYF. CDR3 nucleotides: TGTGCCACTCAGGAGGGAGGATCGGACACCATATATTTT. This sequence joins TRBV24-1 and TRBJ1-3; D remains ambiguous. The V and J ends lost 10 bases and 8 bases respectively, with 17 bases between them. The germline CDR1 and CDR2 sequences are KGHDR and SFDVKD. The CDR3 consists of 13 residues.

In this sample, this clonotype turned up many times. The chain is built from TRBV15 and TRBJ1-6; D uncertain. V gave up 0 bases and J gave up 8 bases, with 5 bases separating them. There are 13 residues in the CDR3. The V gene's germline CDR1 is LNHNV and CDR2 YYDKDF (reference sequence). CDR3 sequence: CATSREWDSPLHF. The CDR3 DNA is TGTGCCACCAGCAGAGAATGGGATTCACCCCTCCACTTT.

In DNA, the CDR3 is TGTGCCAGCAGCTTACTGGGGGCCTATGGCTACACCTTC. Translation gives CASSLLGAYGYTF. This sequence joins TRBV7-3 and TRBJ1-2, with D perhaps matching TRBD1 (6 bases). Germline CDR1 SGHTA, CDR2 FQGTGA. CDR3 length equals 13 residues. V was cut by 2 bases and J by 4 bases, with 8 bases left in between.

In this sample, this clonotype turned up many times. The genes are TRBV29-1 and TRBJ2-5; 12 bases fit TRBD2. V shed 6 bases and J 4 bases; nucleotides not matched to a gene: 9. The germline gives CDR1 SQVTM, CDR2 ANQGSEA. This CDR3 is 15 amino acids long. The CDR3 loop is CSVVLAGGLRETQYF. CDR3 DNA sequence: TGCAGCGTGGTACTAGCGGGAGGCCTCCGAGAGACCCAGTACTTC. Supplemented by reference TRBV29-1 and TRBJ2-5, the full variable domain reads SAVISQKPSRDICQRGTSLTIQCQVDSQVTMMFWYRQQPGQSLTLIATANQGSEATYESGFVIDKFPISRPNLTFSTLTVSNMSPEDSSIYLCSVVLAGGLRETQYFGPGTRLLVL.

The V call is TRBV28, the J call TRBJ1-1, with 12 bases identical to TRBD1. V was clipped by 5 bases and J by 3 bases; unmatched bases: 7. The CDR3 consists of 16 residues. Germline assignment: CDR1 MDHEN and CDR2 SYDVKM. In DNA, the CDR3 is TGTGCCAGCAGTCTGCACCGGGACAGGGGGCACACTGAAGCTTTCTTT. Translating gives CASSLHRDRGHTEAFF.

The chain combines TRBV11-2 with TRBJ2-7; the match to TRBD1 covers 11 bases. This CDR3 contains 17 residues. After removal of 5 bases from V and 3 bases from J, the junction contained 12 bases not matched to a gene. Germline values: CDR1 SGHAT, CDR2 FQNNGV. The CDR3 is CASSRTTSGQGGYEQYF. The CDR3, as DNA: TGTGCCAGCAGCCGCACCACCTCGGGACAGGGGGGCTACGAGCAGTACTTC.

V and J are TRBV6-2 or TRBV6-3 and TRBJ2-5; a weak D match, TRBD2 (5 bases). The CDR3 is made up of 13 amino acids. Trimming stripped 11 bases from V and 4 bases from J, with 17 bases between. Germline-derived CDR1 and CDR2 are MNHEY and SVGEGT. CDR3 amino acids: CAGKTTPRETQYF. The CDR3, as DNA: TGTGCCGGCAAGACTACCCCCCGAGAGACCCAGTACTTC.

This clonotype appeared many times. V and J are TRBV4-3 and TRBJ2-7, with D perhaps assigned TRBD1 or TRBD2 (5 bases each). This CDR3 is built from 14 residues. V gave up 4 bases and J gave up 0 bases, with 10 bases separating them. Germline lookup yields CDR1 LGHNA and CDR2 YSLEER. The CDR3 DNA sequence: TGCGCCAGCAGCCGATCCGGGGCCTCCTACGAGCAGTACTTC. Its protein product is CASSRSGASYEQYF.

This chain connects TRBV6-1 to TRBJ1-6; no clear D gene. V lost 5 bases and J 9 bases, leaving 11 bases between the germline ends. CDR3 length: 13 residues. CDR1 MNHNS and CDR2 SASEGT come from the germline V gene. CDR3 sequence (DNA): TGTGCCAGCAGTTTTGGGGTTGGTTCACCCCTCCACTTT. Its protein product is CASSFGVGSPLHF.

The sample holds a few counts of this clonotype. The chain has TRBV12-3 or TRBV12-4 and TRBJ1-2; TRBD1 matches 7 bases. The CDR3 totals 14 residues. Trimming took 5 bases from V and 2 from J; bases not matched to a gene: 5. CDR3 bases: TGTGCCAGCAGTCGAGGGGACAGAAACTATGGCTACACCTTC. This codes for CASSRGDRNYGYTF.

This chain connects TRBV6-2 or TRBV6-3 to TRBJ1-2, with D possibly matching TRBD1 (6 bases). The germline gives CDR1 MNHEY, CDR2 SVGEGT. Deletions cut 0 bases from V and 0 bases from J, with 17 bases between. The length of the CDR3 is 18 residues. Written as DNA, the CDR3 is TGTGCCAGCAGTTACTCCTACATCCAGGGGTCCGCTAACTATGGCTACACCTTC. Its translation: CASSYSYIQGSANYGYTF.